Listed below are T cell receptor beta chains from one sample, sequenced in a study of T cell repertoires in cytomegalovirus infection. TCRdb redid the calling of the reads with MiXCR, one entry per CDR3 protein. The sample lists some 350,000 distinct CDR3 sequences, 25% to 30% seen once, with around 18% in the top ten. Antigen specificity for these receptors is unknown. The sample in question was cultured PBMCs, obtained from culture after CMV antigen stimulation. The receptors shown here come from a human donor in good health (CMV status not recorded). Some clones in this sample may be carry-over from other donors' samples. CDR3s include the opening cysteine and the closing phenylalanine or tryptophan.

j_gene | v_gene | CDR3aa
TRBJ1-2 | TRBV10-3 | CAISESPGRGETNYGYTF
TRBJ2-7 | TRBV14 | CASRGDTYEQYF
TRBJ2-7 | TRBV19 | CASSIDQTEQYF
TRBJ1-1 | TRBV11-2 | CASSSRQAPGTEAFF
TRBJ2-7 | TRBV7-2 | CASSRTIDYEQYF
TRBJ1-1 | TRBV30 | CAWLPGFSMNTEAFF
TRBJ2-7 | TRBV6-5 | CASTVGQNGYEQYF
TRBJ1-1 | TRBV28 | CASSLGVGPGAFF
TRBJ2-5 | TRBV4-2 | CASSQGLAGALETQYF
TRBJ2-5 | TRBV27 | CASSLGQEVLQETQYF
TRBJ1-1 | TRBV28 | CASNYADGNTEAFF
TRBJ1-5 | TRBV2 | CASNGHRGSNQPQHF
TRBJ1-5 | TRBV11-3 | CASSHRVGDQPQHF
TRBJ2-1 | TRBV11-2 | CASSLELVTGGHEQFF
TRBJ2-7 | TRBV27 | CASRSGTLAYEQYF
TRBJ2-7 | TRBV14 | CASSQVGQGSRWEQYF
TRBJ1-1 | TRBV6-1 | CATSGFGIMNTEAFF
TRBJ2-1 | TRBV3-1 | CASSSTSGRAGYNEQFF
TRBJ1-1 | TRBV11-3 | CASSLNGQNTEAFF
TRBJ2-7 | TRBV19 | CASSIDRGPTYEQYF
TRBJ2-7 | TRBV19 | CASKGRRSEQYF
TRBJ1-1 | TRBV7-2 | CASSSTDDTEAFF
TRBJ1-3 | TRBV10-3 | CAIGHSNILENTIYF
TRBJ2-5 | TRBV6-1 | CASTRGGETQYF
TRBJ2-7 | TRBV19 | CASSRDRFAYEQYF
TRBJ2-5 | TRBV18 | CASSTLERETQYF
TRBJ2-3 | TRBV6-8 | CASSYSPVEDTDTQYF
TRBJ1-2 | TRBV4-1 | CASSQDPGAGNYGYTF
TRBJ2-7 | TRBV5-1 | CASSSTGSGEQYF
TRBJ2-1 | TRBV11-3 | CASSPRPGGRQFF
TRBJ2-5 | TRBV28 | CASSLSGLAGPGGETQYF
TRBJ2-7 | TRBV10-3 | CATGGGDPYEQYF
TRBJ2-3 | TRBV5-1 | CASSSGWDTQYF
TRBJ1-1 | TRBV3-1 | CASSQAKITGGVAFF
TRBJ1-2 | TRBV28 | CASSLGRASNYGYTF
TRBJ1-5 | TRBV7-2 | CASSLGSGQRQPQHF
TRBJ2-1 | TRBV11-3 | CASSLPGRDNEQFF
TRBJ1-6 | TRBV7-2 | CASSSGTTVNSPLHF
TRBJ1-5 | TRBV10-3 | CAIRQGGSNQPQHF
TRBJ2-3 | TRBV5-1 | CASTPGVQSDTQYF
TRBJ1-1 | TRBV12-3/TRBV12-4 | CASSSNRDTEAFF
TRBJ1-5 | TRBV12-3/TRBV12-4 | CASSLAWGAQHF
TRBJ1-5 | TRBV6-1 | CASSEARQASLPQHF
TRBJ2-2 | TRBV7-6 | CASSFLLGRTAGELFF
TRBJ2-5 | TRBV4-2 | CASSQQGVGTQYF
TRBJ2-7 | TRBV28 | CASSPPPWGISYEQYF
TRBJ2-2 | TRBV2 | CASSEGTSRTGELFF
TRBJ2-7 | TRBV12-3/TRBV12-4 | CASSRTSGRFYEQYF
TRBJ2-7 | TRBV6-5 | CASTEDRGPSYEQYF
TRBJ2-1 | TRBV12-3/TRBV12-4 | CASSLARKGDEQFF
TRBJ1-1 | TRBV28 | CASSFFTGGAGTEAFF
TRBJ2-1 | TRBV18 | CASSQIDRGPYNEQFF
TRBJ2-3 | TRBV4-1 | CASSHLAGQDTQYF
TRBJ2-1 | TRBV20-1 | CSADKTSGSSYNEQFF